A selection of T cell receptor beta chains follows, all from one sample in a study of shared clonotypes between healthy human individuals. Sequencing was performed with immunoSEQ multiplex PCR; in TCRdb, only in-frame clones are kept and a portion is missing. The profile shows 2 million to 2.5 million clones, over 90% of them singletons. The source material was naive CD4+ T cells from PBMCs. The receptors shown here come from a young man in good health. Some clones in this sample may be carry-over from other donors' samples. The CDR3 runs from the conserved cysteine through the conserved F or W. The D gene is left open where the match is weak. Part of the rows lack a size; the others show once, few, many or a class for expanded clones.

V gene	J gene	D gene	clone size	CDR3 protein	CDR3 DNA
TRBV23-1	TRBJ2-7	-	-	CASSPEWSCEQYF	TGCGCCAGCAGTCCAGAGTGGAGTTGCGAGCAGTACTTC
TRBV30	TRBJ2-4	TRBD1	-	CAWRTGKNIQYF	TGTGCCTGGAGGACAGGGAAAAACATTCAGTACTTC
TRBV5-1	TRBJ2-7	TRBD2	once	CASSLGSGNSEQYF	TGCGCCAGCAGCTTGGGTAGCGGGAACTCCGAGCAGTACTTC
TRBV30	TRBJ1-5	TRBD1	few	CAWKTGGGQPQHF	TGTGCCTGGAAGACAGGGGGTGGTCAGCCCCAGCATTTT
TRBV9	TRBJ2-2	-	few	CASSVSGELFF	TGTGCCAGCAGCGTATCCGGGGAGCTGTTTTTT
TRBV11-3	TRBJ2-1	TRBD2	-	CASSARLAGGLTEQFF	TGTGCCAGCAGCGCCAGACTAGCGGGAGGGCTGACCGAGCAGTTCTTC
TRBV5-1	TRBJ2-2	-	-	CASRGEPNTGELFF	TGCGCCAGTCGCGGGGAGCCCAACACCGGGGAGCTGTTTTTT
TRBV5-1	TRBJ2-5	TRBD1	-	CASSWGQGLETQYF	TGCGCCAGCAGCTGGGGACAGGGATTGGAGACCCAGTACTTC
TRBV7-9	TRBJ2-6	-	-	CASSLDSSGANVLTF	TGTGCCAGCAGCTTAGACAGCTCTGGGGCCAACGTCCTGACTTTC
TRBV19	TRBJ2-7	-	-	CASSILTTRDGIEQYF	TGTGCCAGTAGTATACTGACGACTAGGGATGGTATCGAGCAGTACTTC
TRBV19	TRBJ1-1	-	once	CASSIGGAGNTEAFF	TGTGCCAGTAGTATAGGGGGTGCAGGGAACACTGAAGCTTTCTTT
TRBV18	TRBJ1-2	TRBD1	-	CASSQGQGDGYTF	TGTGCCAGCTCTCAGGGACAGGGCGATGGCTACACCTTC
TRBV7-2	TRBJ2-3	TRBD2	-	CASSLTSGRADTQYF	TGTGCCAGCAGCCTGACTAGCGGGAGGGCAGATACGCAGTATTTT
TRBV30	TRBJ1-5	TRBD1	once	CAWSGRDRAYQPQHF	TGTGCCTGGAGTGGCCGGGACAGGGCTTATCAGCCCCAGCATTTT
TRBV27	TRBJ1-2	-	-	CASSSRDSYGYTF	TGTGCCAGCAGTTCCCGGGACTCCTATGGCTACACCTTC
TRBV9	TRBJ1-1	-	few	CASSGRGNTEAFF	TGTGCCAGCAGCGGACGGGGGAACACTGAAGCTTTCTTT
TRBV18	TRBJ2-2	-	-	CASSPESGELFF	TGTGCCAGCTCACCCGAGTCCGGGGAGCTGTTTTTT
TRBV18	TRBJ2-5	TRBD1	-	CASSPGQIQETQYF	TGTGCCAGCTCACCGGGACAGATCCAAGAGACCCAGTACTTC
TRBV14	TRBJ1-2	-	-	CASSQDRDGYTF	TGTGCCAGCAGCCAAGATAGGGATGGCTACACCTTC
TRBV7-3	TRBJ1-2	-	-	CASSEGGTYGYTF	TGTGCCAGCAGCGAAGGGGGTACTTATGGCTACACCTTC
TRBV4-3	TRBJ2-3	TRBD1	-	CASSQRGDRGTDTQYF	TGCGCCAGCAGCCAACGCGGGGACAGGGGCACAGATACGCAGTATTTT
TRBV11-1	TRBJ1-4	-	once	CASSLSVSFNEKLFF	TGTGCCAGCAGCTTATCCGTATCCTTTAATGAAAAACTGTTTTTT
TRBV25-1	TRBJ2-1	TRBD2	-	CASSSGAGVSNEQFF	TGTGCCAGCAGTTCAGGAGCGGGAGTCTCTAATGAGCAGTTCTTC
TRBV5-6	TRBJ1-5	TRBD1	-	CASSWTGIIRPQHF	TGTGCCAGCAGCTGGACAGGGATAATCAGGCCCCAGCATTTT
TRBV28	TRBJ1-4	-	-	CASTTREKLFF	TGTGCCAGCACGACTCGGGAAAAACTGTTTTTT
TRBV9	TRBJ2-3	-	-	CASSGDGDTQYF	TGTGCCAGCAGCGGAGATGGGGATACGCAGTATTTT
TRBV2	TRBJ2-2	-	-	CASSASPGELFF	TGTGCCAGCAGTGCCAGCCCCGGGGAGCTGTTTTTT
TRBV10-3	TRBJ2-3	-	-	CAISRPGDTQYF	TGTGCCATCAGCAGACCAGGAGATACGCAGTATTTT
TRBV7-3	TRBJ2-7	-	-	CASSLRTAGIHEQYF	TGTGCCAGCAGCTTAAGGACTGCAGGCATCCACGAGCAGTACTTC
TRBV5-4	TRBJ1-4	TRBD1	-	CASSVGQGGEKLFF	TGTGCCAGCAGCGTGGGACAGGGTGGTGAAAAACTGTTTTTT
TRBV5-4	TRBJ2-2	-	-	CASSFEYRGELFF	TGTGCCAGCAGCTTTGAGTACCGGGGGGAGCTGTTTTTT
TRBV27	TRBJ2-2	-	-	CASSLRGANTGELFF	TGTGCCAGCAGTTTACGGGGGGCTAACACCGGGGAGCTGTTTTTT
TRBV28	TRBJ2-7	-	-	CASSLGGLYEQYF	TGTGCCAGCAGTTTAGGGGGTCTATACGAGCAGTACTTC
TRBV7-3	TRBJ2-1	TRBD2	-	CASSPGTSGANEQFF	TGTGCCAGCAGCCCAGGGACTAGCGGGGCCAATGAGCAGTTCTTC
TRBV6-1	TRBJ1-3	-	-	CASSESRGAFGNTIYF	TGTGCCAGCAGTGAAAGTCGGGGGGCTTTTGGAAACACCATATATTTT
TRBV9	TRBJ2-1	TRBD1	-	CASSVEDRSYNEQFF	TGTGCCAGCAGCGTAGAGGACAGGTCCTACAATGAGCAGTTCTTC
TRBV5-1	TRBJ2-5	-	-	CASGRGGPQQEETQYF	TGCGCCAGCGGCCGAGGGGGACCCCAACAGGAAGAGACCCAGTACTTC
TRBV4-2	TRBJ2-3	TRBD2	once	CASSQEPPPLAADTQYF	TGTGCCAGCAGCCAAGAACCCCCCCCTCTAGCGGCAGATACGCAGTATTTT
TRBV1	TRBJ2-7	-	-	CTSSPAGGAVWAGEQYF	TGCACCAGCAGCCCAGCAGGCGGAGCTGTTTGGGCGGGGGAGCAGTACTTC
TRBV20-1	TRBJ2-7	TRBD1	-	CSARALQGGYF	TGCAGTGCTAGAGCCTTACAGGGGGGGTACTTC
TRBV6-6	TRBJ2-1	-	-	CASKISSYNEQFF	TGTGCCAGCAAGATATCCTCCTACAATGAGCAGTTCTTC
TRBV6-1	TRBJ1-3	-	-	CASSEWGRWTSGNTIYF	TGTGCCAGCAGTGAGTGGGGACGGTGGACCTCTGGAAACACCATATATTTT